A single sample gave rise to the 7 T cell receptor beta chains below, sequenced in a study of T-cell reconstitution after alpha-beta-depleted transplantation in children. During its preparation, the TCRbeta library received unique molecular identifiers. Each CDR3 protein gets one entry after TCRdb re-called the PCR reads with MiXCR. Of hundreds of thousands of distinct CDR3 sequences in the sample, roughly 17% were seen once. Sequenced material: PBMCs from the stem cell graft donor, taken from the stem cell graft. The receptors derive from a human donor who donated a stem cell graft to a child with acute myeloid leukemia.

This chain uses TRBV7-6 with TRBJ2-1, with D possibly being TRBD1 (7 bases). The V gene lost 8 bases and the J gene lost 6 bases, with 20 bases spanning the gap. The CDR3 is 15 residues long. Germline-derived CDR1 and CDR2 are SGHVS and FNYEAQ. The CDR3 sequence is CASGRGQGVSNEQFF. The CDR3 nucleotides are TGTGCCAGCGGTCGGGGGCAGGGGGTGAGCAATGAGCAGTTCTTC.

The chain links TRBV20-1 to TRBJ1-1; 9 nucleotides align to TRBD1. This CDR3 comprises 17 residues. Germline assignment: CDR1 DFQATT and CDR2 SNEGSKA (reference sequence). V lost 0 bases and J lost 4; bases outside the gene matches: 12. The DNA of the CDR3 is TGCAGTGCTAGAGATACCGGGACAGGGTTATCGACCACTGAAGCTTTCTTT. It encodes CSARDTGTGLSTTEAFF.

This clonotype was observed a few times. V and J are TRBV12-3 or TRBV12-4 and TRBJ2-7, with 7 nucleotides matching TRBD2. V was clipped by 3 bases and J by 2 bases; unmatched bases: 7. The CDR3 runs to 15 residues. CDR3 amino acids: CASSFRQGGTYEQYF. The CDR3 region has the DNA TGTGCCAGCAGTTTTCGTCAGGGAGGGACCTACGAGCAGTACTTC.

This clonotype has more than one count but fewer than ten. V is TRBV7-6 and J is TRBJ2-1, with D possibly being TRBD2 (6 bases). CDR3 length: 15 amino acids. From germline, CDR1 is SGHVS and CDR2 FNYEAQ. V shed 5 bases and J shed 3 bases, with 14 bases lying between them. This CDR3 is CASSLNRGSYNEQFF. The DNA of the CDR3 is TGTGCCAGCAGCCTAAACCGGGGGAGCTACAATGAGCAGTTCTTC.

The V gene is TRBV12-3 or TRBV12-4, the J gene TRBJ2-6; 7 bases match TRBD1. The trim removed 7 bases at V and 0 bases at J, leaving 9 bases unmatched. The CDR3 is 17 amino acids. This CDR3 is CASTDQDRFSGANVLTF. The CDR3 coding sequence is TGTGCCAGCACCGACCAGGACAGGTTCTCTGGGGCCAACGTCCTGACTTTC.

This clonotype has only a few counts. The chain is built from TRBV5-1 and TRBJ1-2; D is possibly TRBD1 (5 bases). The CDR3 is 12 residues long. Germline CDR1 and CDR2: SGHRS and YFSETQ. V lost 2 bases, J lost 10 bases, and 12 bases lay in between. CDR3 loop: CASSFDSGFYTF. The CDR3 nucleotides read TGCGCCAGCAGCTTTGACAGCGGGTTCTACACCTTC.

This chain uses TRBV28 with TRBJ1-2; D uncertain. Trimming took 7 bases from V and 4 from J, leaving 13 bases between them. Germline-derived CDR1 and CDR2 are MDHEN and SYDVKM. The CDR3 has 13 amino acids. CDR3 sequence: CASNAVGIYGYTF. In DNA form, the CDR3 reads TGTGCCAGCAACGCGGTAGGGATCTATGGCTACACCTTC.